Listed here are 28 T cell receptor beta chains from one sample, sequenced in a study of blood T cell repertoires in COVID-19 (dated by TCRdb to 2020 to 2021). Receptor amplification or capture employed the immunoSEQ multiplex PCR assay. Sourced from immuneACCESS, this table was stored by TCRdb with only in-frame sequences that have V and J called. A share of the clones is absent; for the studies checked, an unresolved V gene accounts for under half, and the remainder has no known explanation. This sample holds roughly 280,000 clones; 75% to 90% were observed only once. The ten largest clones represent about 2.2% of the sample. What was sequenced was PBMCs or T cells enriched from blood (not recorded which). Receptors were obtained from a woman aged 18 to 35 who had recovered from COVID-19.

V and J are TRBV9 and TRBJ2-7, with D tentatively TRBD2 (7 bases). Trimming pared 0 bases from V and 2 bases from J, leaving 12 bases between. The CDR3 spans 15 residues. CDR1 and CDR2 (germline): SGDLS, YYNGEE. CDR3 in amino acids: CASSVEGGGPYEQYF. The CDR3 nucleotides read TGTGCCAGCAGCGTAGAGGGGGGGGGACCCTACGAGCAGTACTTC.

V is TRBV9 and J is TRBJ2-1, with D tentatively TRBD1 (5 bases). CDR3 length equals 15 residues. Germline V CDR1 and CDR2: SGDLS, YYNGEE. Trimming pared 6 bases from V and 0 bases from J, leaving 13 bases between. The chain's CDR3 is CASTHSRASYNEQFF. The CDR3 region has the DNA TGTGCCAGCACCCACTCCAGGGCCTCCTACAATGAGCAGTTCTTC. Variable domain in full (rest from reference TRBV9 and TRBJ2-1): DSGVTQTPKHLITATGQRVTLRCSPRSGDLSVYWYQQSLDQGLQFLIQYYNGEERAKGNILERFSAQQFPDLHSELNLSSLELGDSALYFCASTHSRASYNEQFFGPGTRLTVL.

The chain links TRBV19 to TRBJ2-3; 7 nucleotides align to TRBD1. J gave up 1 base and V 8 bases, and 9 bases lay outside the gene matches. This CDR3 has 15 residues. Germline V gives CDR1 LNHDA, CDR2 SQIVND (reference sequence). CDR3 sequence: CASSTGARGTDTQYF. The CDR3 DNA sequence: TGTGCCAGTTCCACAGGGGCCCGGGGCACAGATACGCAGTATTTT.

The gene calls are TRBV5-4 and TRBJ2-3, with 12 bases aligning to TRBD2. The germline gives CDR1 SGHNT, CDR2 YYREEE (reference sequence). This CDR3 comprises 16 residues. The J segment lost 2 bases and the V segment lost 4 bases, leaving 5 bases of the junction unmatched. The chain's CDR3 is CASSLRTSGVTDTQYF. The CDR3, as DNA: TGTGCCAGCAGCCTTCGGACTAGCGGGGTCACAGATACGCAGTATTTT. Using reference TRBV5-4 and TRBJ2-3 for the parts outside the CDR3, the full variable domain is ETGVTQSPTHLIKTRGQQVTLRCSSQSGHNTVSWYQQALGQGPQFIFQYYREEENGRGNFPPRFSGLQFPNYSSELNVNALELDDSALYLCASSLRTSGVTDTQYFGPGTRLTVL.

The chain carries TRBV29-1 and TRBJ2-1; D perhaps matches TRBD2 (8 bases). The V end lost 3 bases, the J end lost 7 bases, and 16 bases lay between the germline ends. This CDR3 has 14 residues. The germline V gene has CDR1 SQVTM and CDR2 ANQGSEA. The CDR3 sequence: CSVEGSGTVNEQFF. Written as DNA, the CDR3 is TGCAGCGTTGAGGGTAGCGGGACAGTGAATGAGCAGTTCTTC.

The chain is built from TRBV4-1 and TRBJ2-1; 8 bases match TRBD2. Germline loops: CDR1 MGHRA, CDR2 YSYEKL. CDR3 length equals 18 residues. Trimming cost V 5 bases and J 9 bases; bases outside gene matches: 21. For the CDR3, the DNA is TGCGCCAGCAGCTCAAGTTGGCTGGTTGGGCTAGCGGGCTCTGAGCAGTTCTTC. It translates to CASSSSWLVGLAGSEQFF.

This chain links TRBV18 with TRBJ2-7, with 7 bases matching TRBD1. CDR1 KGHSH and CDR2 LQKENI come from the germline V gene. The CDR3 has 13 amino acids. V lost 3 bases and J lost 7; bases outside the gene matches: 6. The CDR3 reads CASSPDRTGEQYF. The CDR3 coding sequence is TGTGCCAGCTCACCGGACAGGACGGGGGAGCAGTACTTC.

The DNA for the CDR3 is TGTGCCAGTAGTCGGACAGGGGGCAGGAACTATGGCTACACCTTC. This sequence encodes CASSRTGGRNYGYTF. The chain combines TRBV19 with TRBJ1-2, with 11 bases matching TRBD1. CDR3 length: 15 residues. Germline CDR1 reads LNHDA; CDR2 reads SQIVND (reference sequence). Trimming removed 5 bases from V and 2 bases from J; junction bases left unmatched: 4.

This clone was counted a single time. The genes are TRBV6-5 and TRBJ1-2, with D possibly matching TRBD1 (6 bases). V lost 4 bases and J lost 4, with 10 bases in between. CDR1 and CDR2 (germline): MNHEY, SVGAGI. The length of the CDR3 is 13 residues. The CDR3, as DNA: TGTGCCAGCAGTTTTGGACAGCCCTATGGCTACACCTTC. It specifies CASSFGQPYGYTF.

The chain couples TRBV30 to TRBJ1-2; D unresolved. Germline V CDR1 and CDR2: GTSNPN, SVGIG (reference sequence). Trimming removed 3 bases at V and 4 bases at J, with 9 bases between. The CDR3 is made up of 12 amino acids. CDR3 amino acids: CAWREGGYGYTF. For the CDR3, the DNA is TGTGCCTGGAGGGAGGGAGGCTATGGCTACACCTTC.

This clone was seen ten or more times. In nucleotides, the CDR3 is TGTGCCAGCAGCCGACGGACAGGGAGGGACACTGAAGCTTTCTTT. It encodes CASSRRTGRDTEAFF. The V gene is TRBV14, the J gene TRBJ1-1; TRBD1 matches 8 bases. Germline trimming cut 4 bases from V and 3 bases from J; bases unmatched to any gene: 7. CDR1 and CDR2 (germline): SGHDN, FVKESK. The length of the CDR3 is 15 residues.

This clone was detected only a few times. This chain links TRBV5-4 with TRBJ1-2; 8 bases match TRBD1. The germline gives CDR1 SGHNT, CDR2 YYREEE (reference sequence). This CDR3 comprises 14 residues. The junction had 9 bases not matched to a gene; V was cut back by 6 bases and J by 5 bases. This chain's CDR3 is CASTIQGGLYGYTF. Written as DNA, the CDR3 is TGTGCCAGCACCATACAGGGGGGGCTGTATGGCTACACCTTC.

This clone was found once. The junction and the germline gene differ at one end; a read error may be behind it. The chain employs TRBV28 and TRBJ1-2, with 7 bases fitting TRBD1. The germline V gene has CDR1 MDHEN and CDR2 SYDVKM. This CDR3 is 13 amino acids long. The CDR3 is CASSQRQGYDYTF. CDR3 sequence (DNA): TGTGCCAGCAGTCAAAGACAGGGATATGACTACACCTTC.

The chain joins TRBV21-1 to TRBJ1-2; the table assigns TRBD1, which was not confirmed against the DNA. TRBV21-1 is shown as a pseudogene. The CDR3 consists of 22 residues. The chain's CDR3 is CASSASNRGRGKLEPVSHGYTF. The CDR3 bases are TGTGCCAGCAGCGCCTCCAACAGGGGGCGCGGGAAGCTGGAACCCGTAAGCCATGGCTACACCTTC.

This clone was detected only once. The rearrangement uses TRBV14 and TRBJ2-6; 11 bases match TRBD1. The CDR3 loop spans 18 amino acids. Germline V CDR1 and CDR2: SGHDN, FVKESK. The J segment lost 2 bases and the V segment lost 3 bases, leaving 6 bases of the junction unmatched. CDR3 residues: CASSHTWDRGTGANVLTF. The CDR3 coding sequence is TGTGCCAGCAGCCATACTTGGGACAGGGGGACTGGGGCCAACGTCCTGACTTTC.

V and J are TRBV5-1 and TRBJ2-7; TRBD2 might be the D (5 bases). The CDR3 totals 15 residues. The germline V gene encodes CDR1 SGHRS and CDR2 YFSETQ. V gave up 2 bases and J gave up 3 bases, with 15 bases separating them. The CDR3 spells CASSLLTGLSYEQYF. The CDR3 nucleotides read TGCGCCAGCAGCTTATTAACCGGACTCAGCTACGAGCAGTACTTC.

V is TRBV28 and J is TRBJ2-7; 7 bases align to TRBD1. The junction had 5 bases not matched to a gene; V was cut back by 5 bases and J by 1 base. The V gene's germline CDR1 is MDHEN and CDR2 SYDVKM. This CDR3 contains 14 residues. The CDR3 nucleotides are TGTGCCAGCAGTCCCGGGACAGAATCCTACGAGCAGTACTTC. Amino acid sequence: CASSPGTESYEQYF.

A few counts support this clone. The chain combines TRBV2 with TRBJ1-5; D gene ambiguous. V was pared by 5 bases and J by 5 bases, with 10 bases between. Germline-derived CDR1 and CDR2 are SNHLY and FYNNEI. The CDR3 is 13 residues long. The chain's CDR3 is CASSPRRDQPQHF. CDR3 bases: TGTGCCAGCAGTCCGAGGAGGGATCAGCCCCAGCATTTT.

This sequence joins TRBV6-4 and TRBJ1-2; the D is unclear. Germline-derived CDR1 and CDR2 are MRHNA and SNTAGT. The V end was cut by 0 bases, the J end by 6 bases, with 5 bases between. This CDR3 has 12 residues. The CDR3 region has the DNA TGTGCCAGCAGTGACTCGCGGAATGGCTACACCTTC. This codes for CASSDSRNGYTF.

V gene TRBV5-8 combines with J gene TRBJ2-1; tentatively, D is TRBD1 (6 bases). The CDR3 extends over 16 amino acids. From germline, CDR1 is SGHTS and CDR2 YDEGEE. V dropped 4 bases and J dropped 6 bases, with 20 bases sitting between them. The CDR3 is CASSTPLQGTVNEQFF. The CDR3 region has the DNA TGTGCCAGCAGCACCCCCTTGCAGGGGACGGTCAATGAGCAGTTCTTC.

The chain couples TRBV2 to TRBJ2-1; 8 bases match TRBD2. The J segment lost 4 bases and the V segment lost 11 bases, leaving 7 bases of the junction unmatched. Germline V lookup: CDR1 SNHLY, CDR2 FYNNEI. CDR3 size: 13 residues. CDR3 loop: CAGDGGGYNEQFF. Here the CDR3 DNA reads TGTGCCGGGGACGGGGGGGGATACAATGAGCAGTTCTTC.

This clone was detected only once. The gene calls are TRBV4-1 and TRBJ1-3; D possibly corresponds to TRBD1 (5 bases). The CDR3 has 15 amino acids. V lost 2 bases and J 2 bases, leaving 10 bases between the germline ends. Germline V gene data show CDR1 as MGHRA and CDR2 as YSYEKL. The CDR3 loop is CASSQFPGPGNTIYF. In nucleotides, the CDR3 is TGCGCCAGCAGCCAATTTCCAGGGCCTGGAAACACCATATATTTT.

This clone was seen more than once but under ten times. The CDR3 sequence: CSVEGDRALNTEAFF. The CDR3 coding sequence is TGCAGCGTTGAAGGGGACAGGGCTTTGAACACTGAAGCTTTCTTT. V usage is TRBV29-1 and J usage is TRBJ1-1, with 9 positions matching TRBD1. The junction had 3 bases not matched to a gene; V was cut back by 1 base and J by 0 bases. The CDR3 length is 15 residues. Germline CDR1 is SQVTM and CDR2 is ANQGSEA.

V usage is TRBV5-1 and J usage is TRBJ1-2; possible D gene TRBD1, 5 bases. This CDR3 spans 14 amino acids. Germline V gene sequence: CDR1 SGHRS, CDR2 YFSETQ. The ends were cut back, 0 bases at V and 11 bases at J, with 17 bases in the middle. The CDR3 is CASSLEMGGIWYTF. CDR3 nucleotide sequence: TGCGCCAGCAGCTTGGAGATGGGGGGGATCTGGTACACCTTC.

The chain has TRBV5-4 and TRBJ2-3; D ambiguous. Germline CDR1 SGHNT, CDR2 YYREEE (reference sequence). V was trimmed by 0 bases and J by 1 base, leaving 9 bases between them. This CDR3 region has 15 residues. CDR3 DNA: TGTGCCAGCAGCTTGGTGGCAGTGGGCACAGATACGCAGTATTTT. It specifies CASSLVAVGTDTQYF.

The CDR3 nucleotides are TGTGCCAGCAGTTATGACAGGGGCAACGAGCAGTACTTC. This gives the protein CASSYDRGNEQYF. V usage is TRBV12-3 or TRBV12-4 and J usage is TRBJ2-7; 8 nucleotides align to TRBD1. The CDR3 totals 13 residues. Trimming at V came to 4 bases and at J to 5 bases, leaving 4 bases not matched to a gene.

This clone came up once. The rearrangement joins TRBV2 to TRBJ2-2, with TRBD2 matching 11 bases. The J segment lost 2 bases and the V segment lost 7 bases, leaving 3 bases of the junction unmatched. Germline lookup yields CDR1 SNHLY and CDR2 FYNNEI. This CDR3 is 15 amino acids long. The CDR3 bases are TGTGCCAGCATCGGGACTAGCGGCAACACCGGGGAGCTGTTTTTT. Its translation is CASIGTSGNTGELFF.

The chain links TRBV6-5 to TRBJ2-7; TRBD2 is a possible D gene (5 bases). This CDR3 is 15 amino acids long. Trimming took off 0 bases at V and 4 bases at J, with 13 bases between the two ends. CDR1 and CDR2 (germline): MNHEY, SVGAGI. CDR3 DNA sequence: TGTGCCAGCAGTTACTCGCCGGACTCCAATTACGAGCAGTACTTC. Its translation: CASSYSPDSNYEQYF.